The rows below give T cell receptor beta chains drawn from one sample of a study of PD-1 blockade in mismatch repair-deficient tumors. The data were produced by immunoSEQ multiplex PCR, yet TCRdb's version contains in-frame clones alone and is incomplete. The data hold approximately 60,000 clones, with about 91% observed a single time. Sequenced material: peripheral blood, taken 52 weeks after starting pembrolizumab. These receptors all stem from an adult with mismatch repair-deficient cancer. Each CDR3 is given with its conserved first and last residue. D genes are given only for firm matches. A clone size is listed for some rows: how often the clone was seen (once, few, many), or a class if it is expanded.

- TRBJ2-3 TRBV7-9 - CASSLSDTQYF TGTGCCAGCAGCTTATCAGATACGCAGTATTTT
- TRBJ2-7 TRBV7-2 - CASSSKSGSGAHEQYF TGTGCCAGCAGCTCGAAATCCGGGTCTGGGGCCCACGAGCAGTACTTC
- TRBJ1-5 TRBV19 - CASSINPPSNQPQHF TGTGCCAGTAGTATAAATCCCCCTAGCAATCAGCCCCAGCATTTT
once TRBJ2-2 TRBV27 - CASSFGGNTGELFF TGTGCCAGCAGTTTCGGGGGGAACACCGGGGAGCTGTTTTTT
- TRBJ2-7 TRBV11-2 - CASSLGQPYEQYF TGTGCCAGCAGCTTAGGACAGCCCTACGAGCAGTACTTC
- TRBJ2-3 TRBV28 - CASSLPADRWDTQYF TGTGCCAGCAGTCTCCCGGCCGACCGCTGGGATACGCAGTATTTT
- TRBJ2-7 TRBV10-3 - CAISEAISAYEQYF TGTGCCATCAGTGAGGCCATTTCGGCCTACGAGCAGTACTTC
- TRBJ2-7 TRBV13 - CASSLGRQGDSEYF TGTGCCAGCAGCTTAGGAAGGCAGGGGGACTCGGAGTACTTC
- TRBJ2-3 TRBV29-1 - CSVYRSSTTDTQYF TGCAGCGTTTACCGATCTTCGACTACAGATACGCAGTATTTT
- TRBJ2-1 TRBV4-1 TRBD2 CASSQGTSGRNYNEQFF TGCGCCAGCAGCCAAGGCACTAGCGGGAGAAATTACAATGAGCAGTTCTTC
once TRBJ2-5 TRBV27 TRBD1 CASSAPSGTGEETQYF TGTGCCAGCAGTGCCCCGTCCGGGACAGGGGAAGAGACCCAGTACTTC
- TRBJ2-4 TRBV12-5 TRBD1 CASGWTGIIAKNIQYF TGTGCTAGTGGTTGGACAGGGATAATAGCCAAAAACATTCAGTACTTC
- TRBJ2-2 TRBV9 TRBD2 CASSVGSLAGGPTGELFF TGTGCCAGCAGCGTAGGGTCTCTAGCGGGAGGGCCCACCGGGGAGCTGTTTTTT
- TRBJ2-3 TRBV5-1 - CASSWETTSTDTQYF TGCGCCAGCAGCTGGGAGACTACTAGCACAGATACGCAGTATTTT
- TRBJ1-2 TRBV6-5 - CASHEGSASFYGYTF TGTGCCAGCCATGAAGGGTCCGCTTCTTTCTATGGCTACACCTTC
- TRBJ2-7 TRBV6-6 - CASRGGRMPDSYEQYF TGTGCCAGCAGGGGGGGACGAATGCCAGACTCCTACGAGCAGTACTTC
- TRBJ2-7 TRBV27 TRBD2 CASSPTGGRVYEQYF TGTGCCAGCAGTCCCACGGGCGGGAGGGTCTACGAGCAGTACTTC
- TRBJ2-7 TRBV29-1 - CSVGVPSYEQYF TGCAGCGTTGGCGTGCCGTCGTACGAGCAGTACTTC
- TRBJ1-4 TRBV7-9 TRBD1 CASSLVRQGAYEKLFF TGTGCCAGCAGCTTAGTGAGACAGGGGGCGTATGAAAAACTGTTTTTT
few TRBJ1-4 TRBV4-1 - CASSLGNEKLFF TGCGCCAGCAGCCTTGGAAATGAAAAACTGTTTTTT
- TRBJ2-1 TRBV11-2 TRBD2 CASSLEASGRYEQFF TGTGCCAGCAGCTTAGAGGCTAGCGGGAGGTATGAGCAGTTCTTC
- TRBJ2-7 TRBV6-6 - CASSYSKAGDYEQYF TGTGCCAGCAGTTACTCAAAGGCAGGGGACTACGAGCAGTACTTC
- TRBJ2-2 TRBV7-8 TRBD2 CASSWERREPNTGELFF TGTGCCAGCAGTTGGGAAAGGCGGGAGCCGAACACCGGGGAGCTGTTTTTT
- TRBJ1-2 TRBV5-4 - CASSWGVAGYTF TGTGCCAGCAGCTGGGGGGTCGCCGGCTACACCTTC
- TRBJ2-3 TRBV13 - CASSLLGSMADTQYF TGTGCCAGCAGCTTATTGGGATCAATGGCAGATACGCAGTATTTT
- TRBJ1-5 TRBV7-8 - CASSFAGQPQHF TGTGCCAGCAGCTTTGCGGGTCAGCCCCAGCATTTT
- TRBJ1-1 TRBV5-1 - CASTSLEGRTEAFF TGCGCCAGCACCTCCTTGGAGGGGCGGACTGAAGCTTTCTTT
- TRBJ1-1 TRBV6-1 TRBD1 CASSRTGAMNTEAFF TGTGCCAGCAGCAGGACAGGGGCCATGAACACTGAAGCTTTCTTT
once TRBJ2-1 TRBV25-1 - CASSEYEVGDEQFF TGTGCCAGCAGTGAATATGAGGTAGGGGATGAGCAGTTCTTC
- TRBJ2-2 TRBV4-1 - CASSQGVLYTGNTGELFF TGCGCCAGCAGCCAAGGAGTATTGTATACAGGGAACACCGGGGAGCTGTTTTTT
- TRBJ2-2 TRBV30 - CAWKEHRELFF TGTGCCTGGAAAGAGCACCGGGAGCTGTTTTTT
- TRBJ2-1 TRBV15 TRBD2 CATSRITHTSGRALEQFF TGTGCCACCAGCAGAATCACCCATACTAGCGGGAGGGCATTGGAGCAGTTCTTC
- TRBJ2-1 TRBV6-4 TRBD2 CASSDGRAGNEQFF TGTGCCAGCAGTGACGGGAGGGCCGGCAATGAGCAGTTCTTC
- TRBJ2-4 TRBV19 - CASAALRDIQYF TGTGCCAGCGCGGCATTAAGGGACATTCAGTACTTC
once TRBJ2-6 TRBV4-3 TRBD1 CASSRQADRTFSGANVLTF TGCGCCAGCAGCCGTCAGGCGGACAGGACTTTCTCTGGGGCCAACGTCCTGACTTTC
- TRBJ2-5 TRBV14 TRBD2 CASSYTGTSGRLRQETQYF TGTGCCAGCAGCTACACCGGGACTAGCGGGAGGCTTAGGCAAGAGACCCAGTACTTC
- TRBJ2-7 TRBV4-1 - CASSQKKADRDFSYEQYF TGCGCCAGCAGCCAAAAAAAGGCAGACAGGGACTTCTCCTACGAGCAGTACTTC
- TRBJ2-1 TRBV6-5 TRBD1 CASRTGFDEQFF TGTGCCAGCAGGACAGGGTTCGATGAGCAGTTCTTC
- TRBJ1-2 TRBV7-2 TRBD1 CASSGGTGPNYGYTF TGTGCCAGCAGCGGGGGGACAGGACCGAACTATGGCTACACCTTC
- TRBJ2-2 TRBV5-1 TRBD2 CASSWGLGSPGELFF TGCGCCAGCAGCTGGGGACTAGGTAGTCCCGGGGAGCTGTTTTTT
- TRBJ2-7 TRBV5-6 - CASSLDVSPAYEQYF TGTGCCAGCAGCTTGGATGTTTCACCAGCCTACGAGCAGTACTTC
once TRBJ2-4 TRBV7-9 TRBD1 CASSLGAGGAYF TGTGCCAGCAGCTTAGGGGCAGGGGGCGCTTACTTC
- TRBJ2-1 TRBV4-2 - CASSLRREQPYNEQFF TGTGCCAGCAGCCTACGGAGGGAACAACCCTACAATGAGCAGTTCTTC
- TRBJ2-2 TRBV19 - CASSIVGRANTGELFF TGTGCCAGTAGTATAGTGGGCAGAGCGAACACCGGGGAGCTGTTTTTT
- TRBJ2-3 TRBV29-1 - CSVAQGFDTQYF TGCAGCGTTGCCCAGGGGTTCGATACGCAGTATTTT
- TRBJ1-5 TRBV27 - CASSQTEGQPQHF TGTGCCAGCAGTCAGACCGAGGGTCAGCCCCAGCATTTT
- TRBJ2-2 TRBV5-1 - CASSRWSGELFF TGCGCCAGCAGCCGCTGGTCCGGGGAGCTGTTTTTT
- TRBJ2-7 TRBV10-3 - CAISESEGYEQYF TGTGCCATCAGTGAGTCTGAGGGATACGAGCAGTACTTC
- TRBJ2-2 TRBV5-6 - CASSPVKRARGTGELFF TGTGCCAGCAGCCCCGTAAAAAGGGCAAGAGGGACCGGGGAGCTGTTTTTT
once TRBJ1-1 TRBV7-2 - CASSPPGTTNTEAFF TGTGCCAGCAGCCCCCCGGGGACGACGAACACTGAAGCTTTCTTT
- TRBJ1-1 TRBV27 TRBD1 CASSLTIGTGDLAFF TGTGCCAGCAGTTTAACTATTGGGACAGGGGATCTGGCTTTCTTT
- TRBJ2-7 TRBV4-2 TRBD1 CASSQPTGVEQYF TGTGCCAGCAGCCAACCCACAGGGGTCGAGCAGTACTTC
- TRBJ2-2 TRBV18 TRBD1 CASSFRQGNTGELFF TGTGCCAGCTCATTCCGACAGGGGAACACCGGGGAGCTGTTTTTT
few TRBJ1-1 TRBV7-9 - CASSTQGTEAFF TGTGCCAGCAGCACTCAGGGAACTGAAGCTTTCTTT
- TRBJ2-3 TRBV19 TRBD1 CASSISYGQGADTQYF TGTGCCAGTAGTATATCCTACGGACAGGGGGCAGATACGCAGTATTTT
few TRBJ1-2 TRBV19 TRBD1 CASSGTATSYGYTF TGTGCCAGTAGCGGGACAGCCACCTCCTATGGCTACACCTTC
- TRBJ2-4 TRBV10-3 - CAIRDGLAKNIQYF TGTGCCATCAGGGACGGACTAGCCAAAAACATTCAGTACTTC
- TRBJ1-1 TRBV6-5 TRBD1 CASSREGAGDTEAFF TGTGCCAGCAGTCGGGAGGGGGCTGGGGACACTGAAGCTTTCTTT
- TRBJ2-7 TRBV4-1 TRBD1 CASSHPFGQDKYEQYF TGCGCCAGCAGCCATCCCTTCGGACAGGACAAATACGAGCAGTACTTC